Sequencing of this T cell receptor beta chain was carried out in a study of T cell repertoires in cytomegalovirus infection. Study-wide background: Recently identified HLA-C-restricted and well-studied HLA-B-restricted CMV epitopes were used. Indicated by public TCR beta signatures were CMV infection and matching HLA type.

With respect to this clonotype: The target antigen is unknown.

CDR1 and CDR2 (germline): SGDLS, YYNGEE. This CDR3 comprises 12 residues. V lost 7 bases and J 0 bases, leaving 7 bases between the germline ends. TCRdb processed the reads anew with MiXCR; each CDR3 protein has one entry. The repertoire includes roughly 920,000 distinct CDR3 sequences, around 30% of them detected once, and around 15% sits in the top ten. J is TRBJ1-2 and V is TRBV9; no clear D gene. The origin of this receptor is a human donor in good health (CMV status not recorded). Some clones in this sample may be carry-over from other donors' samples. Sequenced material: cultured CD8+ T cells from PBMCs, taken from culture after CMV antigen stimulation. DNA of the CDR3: TGTGCCAGCGGGCTTACTAACTATGGCTACACCTTC. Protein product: CASGLTNYGYTF. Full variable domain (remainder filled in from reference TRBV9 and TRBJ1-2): DSGVTQTPKHLITATGQRVTLRCSPRSGDLSVYWYQQSLDQGLQFLIQYYNGEERAKGNILERFSAQQFPDLHSELNLSSLELGDSALYFCASGLTNYGYTFGSGTRLTVV.